This TCR beta chain was obtained from a study of T cells after yellow fever vaccination. The germline CDR1 and CDR2 sequences are LNHDA and SQIVND (reference sequence). V was pared by 7 bases and J by 0 bases, with 15 bases between. The CDR3 is made up of 15 amino acids. TCRdb re-called the 5' RACE reads through MiXCR, storing one row per CDR3 protein. This sample carries a few hundred thousand distinct CDR3 sequences, 11% of them seen once, and the ten largest clones take roughly 18%. This clonotype was found a few times. The specimen was PBMCs, collected on the day of the first yellow fever vaccination. The chain combines TRBV19 with TRBJ2-5; possible D gene TRBD1, 6 bases. The sequence was obtained from a man between 18 and 29 years old who received the YFV17D yellow fever vaccine. The CDR3 loop reads CASTDTGKYQETQYF. The CDR3 DNA is TGTGCCAGTACCGATACAGGGAAGTACCAAGAGACCCAGTACTTC.